Below, 12 T cell receptor beta chains from the same sample are listed, as sequenced in a study of blood T cell repertoires in COVID-19. Sequenced by immunoSEQ multiplex PCR; TCRdb stores in-frame clones only, minus some. The sample includes fewer than 150,000 clones, around four fifths of them seen just once. Sequenced material: peripheral blood. The receptors derive from a woman in her 40s with acute or convalescent COVID-19.

The V call is TRBV19, the J call TRBJ2-6, with D maybe TRBD2 (6 bases). V was trimmed by 3 bases and J by 5 bases, leaving 20 bases between them. The CDR3 sequence is 18 residues long. Germline-derived CDR1 and CDR2 are LNHDA and SQIVND (reference sequence). The DNA of the CDR3 is TGTGCCAGTAGTATCCTTCCCTTTACTAGCTCCCGGGCCAACGTCCTGACTTTC. This sequence encodes CASSILPFTSSRANVLTF.

This clone has a single count. The chain is built from TRBV3-1 (or the pseudogene TRBV3-2) and TRBJ1-1; no definite D call. Looked up from germline, CDR1 is LGHDT and CDR2 is YNNKEL (reference sequence). Trimming cost V 3 bases and J 10 bases, with 9 bases left between them. The CDR3 runs to 11 residues. This chain's CDR3 is CASSHRGRAFF. CDR3 sequence (DNA): TGTGCCAGCAGCCATCGAGGGAGAGCTTTCTTT.

The chain links TRBV25-1 to TRBJ1-2; 8 bases line up with TRBD1. Unmatched junction bases numbered 9, after V lost 1 base and J lost 8 bases. The V gene's germline CDR1 is MGHDK and CDR2 SYGVNS. This CDR3 has 15 residues. CDR3 residues: CASSESPLTGVGYTF. Here the CDR3 DNA reads TGTGCCAGCAGTGAATCGCCTCTGACAGGGGTGGGCTACACCTTC.

V and J are TRBV23-1 and TRBJ2-1, with 7 bases aligning to TRBD1. TRBV23-1 is reported as an ORF; its role is uncertain. The CDR3 runs to 14 residues. Germline trimming cut 6 bases from V and 8 bases from J; bases unmatched to any gene: 10. CDR3 sequence (DNA): TGCGCCAGCAGAAGAGGGGGCCCCATTGATGAGCAGTTCTTC. Translating gives CASRRGGPIDEQFF.

This rearrangement joins TRBV7-9 to TRBJ1-6; D gene uncertain. Germline values: CDR1 SEHNR, CDR2 FQNEAQ (reference sequence). Trimming shortened V by 5 bases and J by 11 bases, and 13 bases separated the two germline ends. The CDR3 consists of 13 residues. DNA of the CDR3: TGTGCCAGCAGCCCAGCGCGGGTACCACCCCTCCACTTT. It translates to CASSPARVPPLHF.

The CDR3 here is CASSLWGGSYNEQFF. In nucleotides, the CDR3 is TGTGCCAGCAGCTTATGGGGGGGCTCCTACAATGAGCAGTTCTTC. The chain employs TRBV7-2 and TRBJ2-1; 7 nucleotides align to TRBD2. Per germline, CDR1 SGHTA and CDR2 FQGNSA. Unmatched junction bases numbered 1, after V lost 2 bases and J lost 0 bases. This CDR3 comprises 15 residues.

A single count supports this clone. CDR3 in DNA: TGTGCCAGTATGGGTCGCCGGGCGGCGGGGGGGTTCTACAATGAGCAGTTCTTC. This gives the protein CASMGRRAAGGFYNEQFF. The V call is TRBV19, the J call TRBJ2-1, with 9 positions matching TRBD2. With 7 bases clipped from V and 3 bases from J, the junction kept 16 bases outside the gene matches. Germline assignment: CDR1 LNHDA and CDR2 SQIVND (reference sequence). This CDR3 is built from 18 residues. The full variable domain, rest sourced from reference TRBV19 and TRBJ2-1, is DGGITQSPKYLFRKEGQNVTLSCEQNLNHDAMYWYRQDPGQGLRLIYYSQIVNDFQKGDIAEGYSVSREKKESFPLTVTSAQKNPTAFYLCASMGRRAAGGFYNEQFFGPGTRLTVL.

This rearrangement joins TRBV3-1 (or the pseudogene TRBV3-2) to TRBJ2-7; 11 bases fit TRBD2. Germline lookup yields CDR1 LGHDT and CDR2 YNNKEL (reference sequence). The CDR3 is 16 residues long. V shed 4 bases, J shed 4 bases, and the junction held 9 bases outside the gene matches. In DNA form, the CDR3 reads TGTGCCAGCAGCCTATTAGCGGGGGGGCCTAAGTACGAGCAGTACTTC. Encoded protein: CASSLLAGGPKYEQYF.

The V gene is TRBV6-2 or TRBV6-3, the J gene TRBJ1-1; no reliable D call. The CDR3 has 13 amino acids. V was trimmed by 6 bases and J by 4 bases, leaving 12 bases between them. CDR1 and CDR2 (germline): MNHEY, SVGEGT. The CDR3 protein is CASSGGAVTEAFF. CDR3 in DNA: TGTGCCAGCAGCGGTGGAGCAGTCACTGAAGCTTTCTTT.

The rearrangement uses TRBV2 and TRBJ2-7; TRBD1 matches 9 bases. Germline V lookup: CDR1 SNHLY, CDR2 FYNNEI. The CDR3 spans 15 residues. J lost 3 bases, V lost 3 bases, and 6 bases had no gene match. CDR3 DNA sequence: TGTGCCAGCAGTGAGACCAAGGGACAGGGCTACGAGCAGTACTTC. Protein sequence: CASSETKGQGYEQYF.

The rearrangement joins TRBV6-5 to TRBJ1-1; D perhaps matches TRBD1 (6 bases). Trimming pared 6 bases from V and 0 bases from J, leaving 14 bases between. Looked up from germline, CDR1 is MNHEY and CDR2 is SVGAGI. The CDR3 contains 15 residues. CDR3 in amino acids: CASRAGQEMNTEAFF. Written as DNA, the CDR3 is TGTGCCAGCAGAGCGGGACAAGAGATGAACACTGAAGCTTTCTTT.

V is TRBV21-1 and J is TRBJ1-5; the DNA was not used to check the table's D call, TRBD1. TRBV21-1 is a pseudogene. There are 12 residues in the CDR3. The CDR3 is CASSPGVQPQHF. CDR3 nucleotides: TGTGCCAGCAGTCCAGGGGTTCAGCCCCAGCATTTT.